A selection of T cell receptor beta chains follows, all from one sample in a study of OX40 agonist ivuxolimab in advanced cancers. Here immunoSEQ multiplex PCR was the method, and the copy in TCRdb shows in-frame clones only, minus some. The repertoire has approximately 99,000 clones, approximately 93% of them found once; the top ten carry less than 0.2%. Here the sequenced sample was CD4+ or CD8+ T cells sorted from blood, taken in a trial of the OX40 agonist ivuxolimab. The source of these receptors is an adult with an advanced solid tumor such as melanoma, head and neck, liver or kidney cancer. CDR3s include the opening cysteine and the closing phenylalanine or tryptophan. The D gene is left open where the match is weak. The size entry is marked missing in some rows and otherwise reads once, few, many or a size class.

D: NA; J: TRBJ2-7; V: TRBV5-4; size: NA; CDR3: CASSSGGGVSSYEQYF; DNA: TGTGCCAGCAGCTCAGGGGGAGGGGTGAGCTCCTACGAGCAGTACTTC
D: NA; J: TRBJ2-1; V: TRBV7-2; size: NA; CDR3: CATSRYNEQFF; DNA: TGTGCCACCTCCAGATACAATGAGCAGTTCTTC
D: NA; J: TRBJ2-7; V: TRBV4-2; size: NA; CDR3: CASSQDSVYEQYF; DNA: TGTGCCAGCAGCCAAGACAGCGTCTACGAGCAGTACTTC
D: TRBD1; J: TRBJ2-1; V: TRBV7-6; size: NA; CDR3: CASSLADRVGNEQFF; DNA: TGTGCCAGCAGCTTAGCAGACAGGGTTGGGAATGAGCAGTTCTTC
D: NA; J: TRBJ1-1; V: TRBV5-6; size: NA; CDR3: CASSLTVGEGIEAFF; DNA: TGTGCCAGCAGCTTAACCGTGGGCGAGGGTATTGAAGCTTTCTTT
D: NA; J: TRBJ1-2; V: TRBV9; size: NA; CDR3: CASSGTGTDYGYTF; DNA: TGTGCCAGCAGCGGAACCGGGACGGACTATGGCTACACCTTC
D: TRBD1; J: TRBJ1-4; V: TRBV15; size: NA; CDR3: CATSVPGTENEKLFF; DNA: TGTGCCACCAGCGTACCCGGGACAGAAAATGAAAAACTGTTTTTT
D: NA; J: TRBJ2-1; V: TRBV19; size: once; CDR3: CASSIRVVSYNEQFF; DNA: TGTGCCAGTAGTATACGAGTGGTCTCCTACAATGAGCAGTTCTTC
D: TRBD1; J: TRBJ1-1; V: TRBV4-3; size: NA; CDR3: CASSRPGTGYTEAFF; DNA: TGCGCCAGCAGCCGACCTGGGACAGGGTACACTGAAGCTTTCTTT
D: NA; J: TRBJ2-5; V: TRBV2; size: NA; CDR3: CASTSSRGAWETQYF; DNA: TGTGCCAGCACAAGCTCCAGGGGCGCGTGGGAGACCCAGTACTTC
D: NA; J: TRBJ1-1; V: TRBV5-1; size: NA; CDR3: CASTFGSAGPMSGTEAFF; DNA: TGCGCCAGCACCTTCGGGAGTGCTGGTCCAATGTCGGGCACTGAAGCTTTCTTT
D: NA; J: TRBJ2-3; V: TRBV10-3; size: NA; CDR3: CAISPNLPEDTQYF; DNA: TGTGCCATCAGCCCAAATCTTCCAGAAGATACGCAGTATTTT
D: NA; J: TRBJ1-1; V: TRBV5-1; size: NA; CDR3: CASTRGGGDTEAFF; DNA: TGCGCCAGCACCCGCGGGGGTGGCGACACTGAAGCTTTCTTT
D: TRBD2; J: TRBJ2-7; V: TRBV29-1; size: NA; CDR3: CSVGREDRIRSYEQYF; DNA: TGCAGCGTTGGACGGGAGGATCGGATCCGATCCTACGAGCAGTACTTC
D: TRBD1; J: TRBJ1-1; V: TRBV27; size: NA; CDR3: CASSPWDSLNTEAFF; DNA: TGTGCCAGCAGTCCCTGGGACAGTTTGAACACTGAAGCTTTCTTT
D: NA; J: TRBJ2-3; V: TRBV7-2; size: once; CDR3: CASSSWSHGTDTQYF; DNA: TGTGCCAGCAGCTCCTGGTCCCACGGCACAGATACGCAGTATTTT
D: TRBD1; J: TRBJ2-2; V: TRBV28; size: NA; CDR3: CASSSGQGTGELFF; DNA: TGTGCCAGCAGCTCGGGACAGGGCACCGGGGAGCTGTTTTTT
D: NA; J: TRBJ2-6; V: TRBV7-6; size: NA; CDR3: CASSNRQTSSGANVLTF; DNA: TGTGCCAGCAGCAACAGACAGACCAGCTCTGGGGCCAACGTCCTGACTTTC
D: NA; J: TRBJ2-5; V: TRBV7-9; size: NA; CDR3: CASSSHRAGAKGETQYF; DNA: TGTGCCAGCAGCTCCCACCGGGCCGGGGCGAAGGGAGAGACCCAGTACTTC
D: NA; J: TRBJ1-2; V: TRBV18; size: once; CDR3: CASSPEWGATHIYGYTF; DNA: TGTGCCAGCTCACCAGAGTGGGGGGCCACTCACATATATGGCTACACCTTC
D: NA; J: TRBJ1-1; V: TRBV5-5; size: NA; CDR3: CASSLGWQGLGTEAFF; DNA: TGTGCCAGCAGCTTGGGGTGGCAGGGGCTTGGGACTGAAGCTTTCTTT
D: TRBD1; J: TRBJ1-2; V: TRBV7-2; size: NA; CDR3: CASSTQQGASGYTF; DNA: TGTGCCAGCAGCACCCAACAGGGGGCCAGTGGCTACACCTTC
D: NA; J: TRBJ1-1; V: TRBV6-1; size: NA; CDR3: CASIKITGLNTEAFF; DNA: TGTGCCAGCATTAAGATAACAGGGCTGAACACTGAAGCTTTCTTT
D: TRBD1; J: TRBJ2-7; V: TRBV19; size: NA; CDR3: CASSRQGEAEQYF; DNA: TGTGCCAGTAGCAGACAGGGGGAAGCAGAGCAGTACTTC
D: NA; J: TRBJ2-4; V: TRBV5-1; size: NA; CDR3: CASSLGGNKNIQYF; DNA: TGCGCCAGCAGCTTGGGTGGAAACAAAAACATTCAGTACTTC
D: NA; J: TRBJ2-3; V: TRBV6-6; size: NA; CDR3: CASSYSSGDTQYF; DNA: TGTGCCAGCAGTTACTCGAGCGGGGATACGCAGTATTTT
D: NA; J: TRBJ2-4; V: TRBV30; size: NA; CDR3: CAWEHLAKNIQYF; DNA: TGTGCCTGGGAACATCTAGCCAAAAACATTCAGTACTTC
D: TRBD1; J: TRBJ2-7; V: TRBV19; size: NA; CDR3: CASSYRGPPAGEQYF; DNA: TGTGCCAGTAGTTACAGGGGCCCACCGGCTGGCGAGCAGTACTTC
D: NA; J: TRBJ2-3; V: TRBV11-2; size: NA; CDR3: CASSLSVDTQYF; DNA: TGTGCCAGCAGCCTTTCTGTGGATACGCAGTATTTT
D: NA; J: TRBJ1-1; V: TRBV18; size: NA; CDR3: CASTPGRGNTEAFF; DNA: TGTGCCAGCACTCCCGGACGGGGGAACACTGAAGCTTTCTTT
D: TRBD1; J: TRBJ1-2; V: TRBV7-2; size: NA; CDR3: CASSSAGQGHYGYTF; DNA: TGTGCCAGCAGTTCGGCGGGACAGGGACACTATGGCTACACCTTC
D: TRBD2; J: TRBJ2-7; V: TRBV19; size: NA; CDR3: CASSQWSSGDYEQYF; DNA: TGTGCCAGTAGTCAATGGTCTAGCGGAGACTACGAGCAGTACTTC
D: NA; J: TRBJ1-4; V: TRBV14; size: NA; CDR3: CASSLGQSQKLFF; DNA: TGTGCCAGCAGCCTTGGACAGAGTCAAAAACTGTTTTTT
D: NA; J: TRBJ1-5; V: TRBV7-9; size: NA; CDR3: CASDSRGDNQPQHF; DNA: TGTGCCAGCGACAGCAGGGGAGACAATCAGCCCCAGCATTTT
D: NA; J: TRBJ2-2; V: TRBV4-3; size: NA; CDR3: CASSQEVWAGGPTGELFF; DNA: TGCGCCAGCAGCCAAGAGGTCTGGGCAGGGGGGCCCACCGGGGAGCTGTTTTTT
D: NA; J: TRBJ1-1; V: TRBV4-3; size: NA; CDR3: CASSQHRVGNTEAFF; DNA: TGCGCCAGCAGCCAGCACAGGGTCGGCAACACTGAAGCTTTCTTT
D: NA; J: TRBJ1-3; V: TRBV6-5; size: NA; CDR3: CASSYSDRSGNTIYF; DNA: TGTGCCAGCAGTTACTCGGACAGATCGGGAAACACCATATATTTT
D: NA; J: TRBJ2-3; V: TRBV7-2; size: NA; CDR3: CASSSPLTHTQYF; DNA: TGTGCCAGCAGCTCCCCTCTTACCCATACGCAGTATTTT
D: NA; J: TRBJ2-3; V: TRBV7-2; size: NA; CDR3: CASSSWARVDTQYF; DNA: TGTGCCAGCAGCTCCTGGGCCAGGGTGGATACGCAGTATTTT
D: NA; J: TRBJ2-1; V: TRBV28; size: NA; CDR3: CASSSRGASYNEQFF; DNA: TGTGCCAGCAGTTCCCGGGGGGCCTCCTACAATGAGCAGTTCTTC
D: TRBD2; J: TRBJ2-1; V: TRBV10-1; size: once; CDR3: CASSESSGSYNEQFF; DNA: TGCGCCAGCAGTGAGTCTAGCGGGTCCTACAATGAGCAGTTCTTC